This T cell receptor beta chain was documented in a study of blood T cell repertoires in COVID-19. Study summary: Acute-phase and convalescent COVID-19 samples originated in the United States, Italy and Spain. PBMCs, B-cell-depleted T cells, or T cells were the source of the cDNA or gDNA that made up the material.

V lost 1 base to trimming and J lost 10 bases, with 17 bases between them. The CDR3 extends over 16 amino acids. Looked up from germline, CDR1 is MDHEN and CDR2 is SYDVKM. Original analysis: Amplification from reference gene primers served as the basis for estimated nucleated cell counts. Generated by immunoSEQ multiplex PCR, the TCRdb table keeps only in-frame clones and is missing some. Clone size and V and J calls were adopted from that table, with D and trimming inferred from the DNA. This table holds 150,000 or so clones, about 80% found once. V and J are TRBV28 and TRBJ1-6; maybe TRBD1 (6 bases). This sequence originates from a woman aged 60-70 years with acute or convalescent COVID-19. The material sequenced was peripheral blood. This chain's CDR3 is CASSLFAGVVGSPLHF. The CDR3 DNA reads TGTGCCAGCAGTTTATTCGCAGGGGTAGTGGGGTCACCCCTCCACTTT.